These 21 T cell receptor beta chains share one sample of origin, sequenced in a study of blood T cell repertoires in COVID-19. TCRdb's copy holds only in-frame clones and misses some; the assay was immunoSEQ multiplex PCR. This table holds around 30,000 clones, about 92% found once. The source material was peripheral blood. These receptors originate from an elderly man with acute or convalescent COVID-19.

This chain uses TRBV19 with TRBJ2-7, with D maybe TRBD2 (6 bases). V was clipped by 6 bases and J by 2 bases, with 11 bases between them. The length of the CDR3 is 13 residues. Germline loops: CDR1 LNHDA, CDR2 SQIVND (reference sequence). The CDR3 is CASRQGGTYEQYF. In DNA, the CDR3 is TGTGCCAGTAGGCAGGGCGGGACCTACGAGCAGTACTTC.

The chain combines TRBV5-1 with TRBJ2-2, with TRBD1 identical over 8 bases. CDR1 is SGHRS and CDR2 is YFSETQ in the germline V gene. The V and J ends lost 6 bases and 0 bases, in that order; junction bases with no gene match: 4. CDR3 size: 15 residues. Written as DNA, the CDR3 is TGCGCCAGCAAGCCACAGGGGGCGAACACCGGGGAGCTGTTTTTT. Its translation: CASKPQGANTGELFF.

The chain uses TRBV27 and TRBJ2-2; TRBD2 might be the D (6 bases). V lost 6 bases and J 8 bases, leaving 22 bases between the germline ends. This CDR3 spans 16 amino acids. Looked up from germline, CDR1 is MNHEY and CDR2 is SMNVEV (reference sequence). DNA of the CDR3: TGTGCCAGCAGGGTAAAGGGGCTCGGAGGGGCTGGGGAGCTGTTTTTT. The encoded protein is CASRVKGLGGAGELFF.

The rearrangement links TRBV6-6 to TRBJ1-4; possible D gene TRBD1, 5 bases. CDR1 is MNHNY and CDR2 is SVGAGI in the germline V gene (reference sequence). This CDR3 region has 14 residues. The V and J ends lost 6 bases and 5 bases respectively, with 13 bases between them. DNA for the CDR3: TGTGCCAGCAGCGCAGGGCAGGACAATGAAAAACTGTTTTTT. This codes for CASSAGQDNEKLFF.

The rearrangement links TRBV28 to TRBJ2-5; TRBD1 aligns across 10 bases. The CDR3 runs 14 residues. The germline V gene has CDR1 MDHEN and CDR2 SYDVKM. The trim removed 6 bases at V and 3 bases at J, leaving 4 bases unmatched. In DNA form, the CDR3 reads TGTGCCAGCAGGACAGGGGGCTTAGAAGAGACCCAGTACTTC. It specifies CASRTGGLEETQYF.

This clone has more than one count but fewer than ten. The V gene is TRBV6-1, the J gene TRBJ2-3, with D possibly matching TRBD1 (6 bases). The CDR3 consists of 14 residues. Trimming pared 3 bases from V and 2 bases from J, leaving 9 bases between. The germline gives CDR1 MNHNS, CDR2 SASEGT. The CDR3 DNA reads as TGTGCCAGCAGTGAGGACAGATTCACAGATACGCAGTATTTT. Protein sequence: CASSEDRFTDTQYF.

V is TRBV5-1 and J is TRBJ2-5, with TRBD2 identical over 9 bases. Germline V lookup: CDR1 SGHRS, CDR2 YFSETQ. The CDR3 is 14 amino acids. Trimming at V came to 2 bases and at J to 5 bases, leaving 4 bases not matched to a gene. CDR3 protein: CASSFSGGVETQYF. In nucleotides, the CDR3 is TGCGCCAGCAGCTTTAGCGGGGGCGTCGAGACCCAGTACTTC.

This chain connects TRBV6-5 to TRBJ1-2; D gene unclear. The V gene lost 6 bases and the J gene lost 7 bases, with 15 bases spanning the gap. Germline CDR1 is MNHEY and CDR2 is SVGAGI. The CDR3 has 13 residues. The CDR3, as DNA: TGTGCCAGCAGCCGCGCGGTACAAGGTGGCTACACCTTC. This gives the protein CASSRAVQGGYTF.

In this sample, this clone turned up once. The V gene is TRBV30, the J gene TRBJ1-2; 7 positions agree with TRBD1. The V segment lost 3 bases and the J segment 8 bases; nucleotides outside the gene matches: 6. Germline CDR1 reads GTSNPN; CDR2 reads SVGIG (reference sequence). CDR3 length: 12 amino acids. For the CDR3, the DNA is TGTGCCTGGAGGATGGCAGGGGGAGGCTACACCTTC. It encodes CAWRMAGGGYTF.

The CDR3 protein is CASSTGQDPSYEQYF. The CDR3 DNA is TGTGCCAGCAGCACGGGACAGGATCCTTCCTACGAGCAGTACTTC. The J gene is TRBJ2-7, the V gene TRBV7-2; 8 bases align to TRBD1. The CDR3 is made up of 15 amino acids. Trimming removed 5 bases from V and 1 base from J; junction bases left unmatched: 7. Germline-derived CDR1 and CDR2 are SGHTA and FQGNSA.

V and J are TRBV10-3 and TRBJ2-5; the match to TRBD2 covers 8 bases. This CDR3 region has 13 residues. Germline CDR1 ENHRY, CDR2 SYGVKD. V lost 6 bases, J lost 1 base, and 1 base stayed unmatched. CDR3 nucleotide sequence: TGTGCCATCAGCGGGGGGGCCCAAGAGACCCAGTACTTC. Protein product: CAISGGAQETQYF.

The V call is TRBV5-1, the J call TRBJ2-5; tentative D call: TRBD1 (5 bases). The CDR3 contains 15 residues. Germline assignment: CDR1 SGHRS and CDR2 YFSETQ. Trimming pared 2 bases from V and 3 bases from J, leaving 14 bases between. CDR3 DNA: TGCGCCAGCAGCTTAGTAGCAGGGATGGAAGAGACCCAGTACTTC. Its translation: CASSLVAGMEETQYF.

The V call is TRBV27, the J call TRBJ1-2, with 9 positions matching TRBD1. This CDR3 contains 15 residues. The germline V gene has CDR1 MNHEY and CDR2 SMNVEV (reference sequence). J gave up 7 bases and V 2 bases, and 8 bases lay outside the gene matches. The CDR3 loop reads CASSLSGQGITGYTF. The CDR3 coding sequence is TGTGCCAGCAGTTTAAGCGGACAGGGGATTACTGGCTACACCTTC.

This clone has a handful of counts. This chain links TRBV6-1 with TRBJ1-5, with 10 positions matching TRBD1. CDR1 is MNHNS and CDR2 is SASEGT in the germline V gene. Trimming at V came to 6 bases and at J to 4 bases, leaving 9 bases not matched to a gene. This CDR3 comprises 16 residues. In DNA, the CDR3 is TGTGCCAGCAGGGAACGGACAGGGGGGGGTAATCAGCCCCAGCATTTT. Residues: CASRERTGGGNQPQHF.

This clone was counted a single time. This sequence joins TRBV28 and TRBJ1-2; perhaps TRBD1 as D (5 bases). Germline V gene sequence: CDR1 MDHEN, CDR2 SYDVKM. V was cut by 2 bases and J by 6 bases, with 16 bases left in between. This CDR3 is built from 15 residues. The DNA for the CDR3 is TGTGCCAGCAGTTTAAGGCCTCTCAGGGCCCATGGCTACACCTTC. Residues: CASSLRPLRAHGYTF.

The genes are TRBV6-5 and TRBJ1-5; 7 nucleotides agree with TRBD1. This CDR3 comprises 15 residues. The germline V gene encodes CDR1 MNHEY and CDR2 SVGAGI. V was pared by 6 bases and J by 6 bases, with 11 bases of the junction left unmatched. Written as DNA, the CDR3 is TGTGCCAGCAGACCGGGACAGCAAGCAAGTCAGCCCCAGCATTTT. Its protein is CASRPGQQASQPQHF.

The rearrangement uses TRBV18 and TRBJ2-7; a possible D gene is TRBD2 (5 bases). V lost 1 base and J 5 bases, leaving 9 bases between the germline ends. The CDR3 has 13 residues. Germline V lookup: CDR1 KGHSH, CDR2 LQKENI. CDR3 DNA sequence: TGTGCCAGCTCACCACTAGCGAGGGACGAGCAGTACTTC. Its translation: CASSPLARDEQYF.

This clone was seen a single time. CDR3 protein: CSVADRGAAEAFF. The DNA for the CDR3 is TGCAGCGTCGCCGATCGGGGGGCAGCTGAAGCTTTCTTT. V and J are TRBV29-1 and TRBJ1-1; the D gene is possibly TRBD1 (6 bases). Trimming cost V 6 bases and J 6 bases, with 17 bases left between them. Per germline, CDR1 SQVTM and CDR2 ANQGSEA. This CDR3 has 13 residues.

The chain couples TRBV18 to TRBJ2-7; 9 bases are shared with TRBD1. Germline trimming cut 0 bases from V and 1 base from J; bases unmatched to any gene: 1. In germline, CDR1 is KGHSH, CDR2 LQKENI. The CDR3 extends over 15 amino acids. Here the CDR3 DNA reads TGTGCCAGCTCACCACCGGGGACAGGGTCCTACGAGCAGTACTTC. Protein product: CASSPPGTGSYEQYF.

This chain joins TRBV7-2 and TRBJ1-1, with a weak D call TRBD1 (5 bases). CDR1 is SGHTA and CDR2 is FQGNSA in the germline V gene. The CDR3 covers 14 residues. V was pared by 5 bases and J by 3 bases, with 13 bases between. The CDR3 protein is CASSPWTTYTEAFF. The CDR3, as DNA: TGTGCCAGCAGCCCGTGGACAACCTACACTGAAGCTTTCTTT.

The CDR3 sequence is CASSLDGQASGNTIYF. Written as DNA, the CDR3 is TGCGCCAGCAGCTTGGACGGACAGGCCTCTGGAAACACCATATATTTT. The chain recombines TRBV5-1 with TRBJ1-3; 7 bases map to TRBD1. The J segment lost 0 bases and the V segment lost 0 bases, leaving 3 bases of the junction unmatched. Germline V lookup: CDR1 SGHRS, CDR2 YFSETQ. The CDR3 extends over 16 amino acids. Full variable domain (missing parts from reference TRBV5-1 and TRBJ1-3): KAGVTQTPRYLIKTRGQQVTLSCSPISGHRSVSWYQQTPGQGLQFLFEYFSETQRNKGNFPGRFSGRQFSNSRSEMNVSTLELGDSALYLCASSLDGQASGNTIYFGEGSWLTVV.